Listed below are T cell receptor beta chains from one sample, sequenced in a study of control samples from healthy donors and cancer patients. Clones were sequenced by immunoSEQ multiplex PCR, and TCRdb holds only the in-frame ones, with some missing. The table includes under 130,000 clones, about 80% detected once. Sequences were obtained from blood. These receptors all come from a woman aged 50 to 65 in good health. CDR3s include the opening cysteine and the closing phenylalanine or tryptophan. Each record gives: J gene, D gene, V gene, clone size, CDR3 protein, CDR3 DNA. D genes are given only for firm matches. Clone size is given for some rows only: seen once, a few or many times, or a class if the clone is expanded.

TRBJ1-1,.,TRBV6-2/TRBV6-3,.,CASTPGGNTEAFF,TGTGCCAGCACCCCCGGGGGGAACACTGAAGCTTTCTTT
TRBJ2-1,TRBD2,TRBV4-2,.,CASSIPAGGNNEQFF,TGTGCCAGCAGTATACCGGCGGGGGGAAACAATGAGCAGTTCTTC
TRBJ1-1,.,TRBV30,.,CAWSTSEGQAFF,TGTGCCTGGAGTACCTCTGAGGGGCAAGCTTTCTTT
TRBJ1-2,.,TRBV29-1,.,CSSIAGTTNGYTF,TGCAGCTCGATTGCCGGGACAACTAATGGCTACACCTTC
TRBJ2-3,TRBD2,TRBV28,.,CASSGTSGGAGADTQYF,TGTGCCAGCTCTGGGACTAGCGGGGGGGCCGGGGCGGATACGCAGTATTTT
TRBJ1-2,.,TRBV6-5,.,CASTPGYGYTF,TGTGCCAGCACGCCAGGCTATGGCTACACCTTC
TRBJ2-3,TRBD2,TRBV7-3,.,CASSLGLAGTDTQYF,TGTGCCAGCAGCTTAGGTCTAGCGGGCACAGATACGCAGTATTTT
TRBJ2-3,TRBD2,TRBV24-1,.,CATSDRRLAGVYTDTQYF,TGTGCCACCAGTGATCGCCGACTAGCGGGGGTATACACAGATACGCAGTATTTT
TRBJ1-1,.,TRBV6-5,once,CASSAGFDTEAFF,TGTGCCAGTAGCGCCGGTTTTGACACTGAAGCTTTCTTT
TRBJ1-3,TRBD1,TRBV4-2,.,CASSQGTGNSGNTIYF,TGTGCCAGCAGCCAGGGGACAGGAAACTCTGGAAACACCATATATTTT
TRBJ2-3,.,TRBV28,.,CASSGAGTDTQYF,TGTGCCAGCAGTGGGGCCGGCACAGATACGCAGTATTTT
TRBJ1-1,TRBD1,TRBV5-1,.,CASSPGQGSMNTEAFF,TGCGCCAGCAGCCCCGGACAGGGATCCATGAACACTGAAGCTTTCTTT
TRBJ2-7,TRBD2,TRBV7-2,.,CASSLSVVSGRSNEQYF,TGTGCCAGCAGCTTATCTGTCGTAAGCGGGAGGTCCAACGAGCAGTACTTC
TRBJ1-5,.,TRBV19,.,CASSTILTGNNQPQHF,TGTGCCAGTAGTACCATTCTTACAGGGAACAATCAGCCCCAGCATTTT
TRBJ2-3,.,TRBV6-4,.,CASQGTSTDTQYF,TGTGCCAGCCAAGGGACTAGCACAGATACGCAGTATTTT
TRBJ2-3,.,TRBV5-5,.,CASSLGRGQSTDTQYF,TGTGCCAGCAGCTTGGGGAGGGGCCAAAGCACAGATACGCAGTATTTT
TRBJ2-1,.,TRBV29-1,.,CSVEDQAKGNNEQFF,TGCAGCGTTGAAGATCAGGCCAAGGGGAACAATGAGCAGTTCTTC
TRBJ1-2,.,TRBV5-4,.,CASSQPIGGSLGGYTF,TGTGCCAGCAGCCAGCCCATCGGAGGGAGTCTTGGGGGCTACACCTTC
TRBJ2-3,.,TRBV6-5,.,CASIRASGTDTQYF,TGTGCCAGCATTCGGGCTAGCGGCACAGATACGCAGTATTTT
TRBJ2-7,.,TRBV7-9,.,CASSFNGPYEQYF,TGTGCCAGCAGCTTCAACGGGCCTTACGAGCAGTACTTC
TRBJ1-5,.,TRBV29-1,.,CSVALLGSNQPQHF,TGCAGCGTTGCCCTTCTGGGAAGCAATCAGCCCCAGCATTTT
TRBJ1-6,.,TRBV29-1,.,CSVGDLYNSPLHF,TGCAGCGTCGGGGACTTGTATAATTCACCCCTCCACTTT
TRBJ1-2,TRBD1,TRBV6-5,.,CASSNEDRVIGYTF,TGTGCCAGCAGCAACGAAGACAGGGTAATAGGCTACACCTTC